These 26 T cell receptor beta chains originate from one sample sequenced in a study of OX40 agonist ivuxolimab in advanced cancers. The protocol was immunoSEQ multiplex PCR, while the TCRdb copy is restricted to in-frame clones and leaves out a portion. The repertoire holds fewer than 85,000 clones, with roughly four fifths as singletons. The input for sequencing was CD4+ or CD8+ T cells sorted from blood, taken in a trial of the OX40 agonist ivuxolimab. All receptors derive from an adult with an advanced solid tumor such as melanoma, head and neck, liver or kidney cancer.

For the CDR3, the DNA is TGTGCCAGAGGACAGGGGAATCAGCCCCAGCATTTT. Encoded protein: CARGQGNQPQHF. This sequence joins TRBV9 and TRBJ1-5; 9 nucleotides agree with TRBD1. The V gene's germline CDR1 is SGDLS and CDR2 YYNGEE. Losses at the gene ends were 8 bases for V and 4 bases for J; bases not matched to a gene: 1. This CDR3 contains 12 residues.

The V call is TRBV5-1, the J call TRBJ1-2, with unresolved D. Germline loops: CDR1 SGHRS, CDR2 YFSETQ. This CDR3 contains 13 residues. The V end lost 0 bases, the J end lost 4 bases, and 7 bases lay between the germline ends. CDR3 protein: CASSLEGPYGYTF. The CDR3 nucleotides are TGCGCCAGCAGCTTGGAGGGCCCCTATGGCTACACCTTC.

The chain joins TRBV5-8 to TRBJ1-4; TRBD1 agrees at 8 bases. Germline V gene lookup returns CDR1 SGHTS and CDR2 YDEGEE. With 1 base clipped from V and 2 bases from J, the junction kept 7 bases outside the gene matches. This CDR3 has 17 amino acids. The CDR3 nucleotides are TGTGCCAGCAGCTTGTTTCAGGGGGCGCGCACTAATGAAAAACTGTTTTTT. Encoded protein: CASSLFQGARTNEKLFF.

This clone has only a few counts. The V and J genes are TRBV12-5 and TRBJ1-3, with TRBD1 as a possible D gene (6 bases). V was clipped by 4 bases and J by 8 bases, with 18 bases between them. The CDR3 contains 15 residues. Germline V gene data show CDR1 as LGHNT and CDR2 as FRNRAP. In DNA form, the CDR3 reads TGTGCTAGTGGTTCGATCCATGGGGGCCAGGACACCATATATTTT. Residues: CASGSIHGGQDTIYF.

The rearrangement joins TRBV6-6 to TRBJ2-2; 7 bases are a match to TRBD1. CDR1 MNHNY and CDR2 SVGAGI come from the germline V gene (reference sequence). This CDR3 is built from 15 residues. V gave up 7 bases and J gave up 0 bases; unmatched junction bases: 5. As DNA, the CDR3 is TGTGCCAGCAAGCGCCAGGGGGCGAACACCGGGGAGCTGTTTTTT. Its translation is CASKRQGANTGELFF.

The V and J genes are TRBV6-6 and TRBJ1-3, with a possible D match to TRBD1 (6 bases). The CDR3 is 15 amino acids. From germline, CDR1 is MNHNY and CDR2 SVGAGI (reference sequence). Trimming pared 5 bases from V and 0 bases from J, leaving 11 bases between. This CDR3 reads CASSRRQDSGNTIYF. Here the CDR3 DNA reads TGTGCCAGCAGTCGTAGACAGGACTCTGGAAACACCATATATTTT.

This rearrangement joins TRBV11-2 to TRBJ2-3; D may be TRBD2 (6 bases). The CDR3 has 17 amino acids. Germline CDR1 reads SGHAT; CDR2 reads FQNNGV. Trimming took 4 bases from V and 0 from J, leaving 17 bases between them. DNA of the CDR3: TGTGCCAGCAGCTCCAAGGGGACTTATTTGAGCACAGATACGCAGTATTTT. Protein: CASSSKGTYLSTDTQYF. Supplemented by reference TRBV11-2 and TRBJ2-3, the full variable domain reads EAGVAQSPRYKIIEKRQSVAFWCNPISGHATLYWYQQILGQGPKLLIQFQNNGVVDDSQLPKDRFSAERLKGVDSTLKIQPAKLEDSAVYLCASSSKGTYLSTDTQYFGPGTRLTVL.

V is TRBV6-1 and J is TRBJ1-1; unclear D gene. The CDR3 extends over 10 amino acids. The V and J ends lost 6 bases and 2 bases respectively, with 1 base between them. Germline CDR1 and CDR2: MNHNS and SASEGT. CDR3 in DNA: TGTGCCAGCAGAAACACTGAAGCTTTCTTT. Protein: CASRNTEAFF.

The CDR3, as DNA: TGTGCCAGCAGTTTACCCGGACTAGCTTGGAGAAACGAGCAGTACTTC. The encoded protein is CASSLPGLAWRNEQYF. The chain combines TRBV28 with TRBJ2-7, with 8 bases identical to TRBD2. V dropped 2 bases and J dropped 5; count of bases not matched to a gene: 11. The CDR3 totals 16 residues. The germline gives CDR1 MDHEN, CDR2 SYDVKM.

The genes are TRBV11-3 and TRBJ2-1, with a weak D call TRBD2 (5 bases). Trimming cost V 5 bases and J 2 bases, with 19 bases left between them. The CDR3 extends over 17 amino acids. In germline, CDR1 is SGHNT, CDR2 YENEEA. The CDR3 DNA sequence: TGTGCCAGCAGCCGCCCTCAGCCTAGCACGGCCTACAATGAGCAGTTCTTC. Its translation: CASSRPQPSTAYNEQFF.

This chain links TRBV7-6 with TRBJ2-7; perhaps TRBD2 as D (7 bases). The CDR3 has 16 amino acids. Trimming removed 4 bases from V and 4 bases from J, with 20 bases in between. The germline V gene has CDR1 SGHVS and CDR2 FNYEAQ. CDR3 sequence (DNA): TGTGCCAGCAGCTCGCCCTCGGGGGGCCGGGGTTACGAGCAGTACTTC. Protein sequence: CASSSPSGGRGYEQYF.

The rearrangement links TRBV11-2 to TRBJ2-3; TRBD2 might be the D (5 bases). Trimming left V 6 bases short and J 0 bases short, with 16 bases between. The germline V gene has CDR1 SGHAT and CDR2 FQNNGV. The CDR3 totals 16 residues. The CDR3, as DNA: TGTGCCAGCAGGCAATTGCAGCGGCCTAGCACAGATACGCAGTATTTT. It translates to CASRQLQRPSTDTQYF.

The rearrangement uses TRBV10-2 and TRBJ2-3; 14 bases match TRBD2. The V gene end was trimmed by 5 bases and the J gene end by 5 bases; junction bases not matched to a gene: 9. The CDR3 has 17 amino acids. Germline CDR1 and CDR2: WSHSY and SAAADI. DNA of the CDR3: TGCGCCAGCAGTCCTGGACTAGCGGGGGGCCGGGGAGATACGCAGTATTTT. It encodes CASSPGLAGGRGDTQYF.

This clone turned up a few times. J is TRBJ2-7 and V is TRBV13; TRBD1 agrees at 7 bases. This CDR3 has 15 residues. Trimming cost V 5 bases and J 0 bases; bases outside gene matches: 7. The germline V gene has CDR1 PRHDT and CDR2 FYEKMQ (reference sequence). The DNA for the CDR3 is TGTGCCAGCAGCGAACAAGGGGACAGCTCCTACGAGCAGTACTTC. Translated: CASSEQGDSSYEQYF.

V gene TRBV30 combines with J gene TRBJ1-1; 8 nucleotides agree with TRBD1. The CDR3 contains 13 residues. J was trimmed by 5 bases and V by 3 bases; bases with no gene match: 5. Germline V CDR1 and CDR2: GTSNPN, SVGIG (reference sequence). CDR3 sequence: CAWRGQGGTEAFF. CDR3 sequence (DNA): TGTGCCTGGAGAGGACAGGGAGGGACTGAAGCTTTCTTT.

This clone was counted a few times. The chain recombines TRBV5-1 with TRBJ1-1, with D unresolved. The CDR3 totals 13 residues. The germline CDR1 and CDR2 sequences are SGHRS and YFSETQ. V shed 3 bases and J shed 7 bases, with 13 bases lying between them. The CDR3: CASSSNSLFEAFF. In DNA, the CDR3 is TGCGCCAGCAGCTCCAATTCATTGTTTGAAGCTTTCTTT.

The chain has TRBV5-1 and TRBJ1-1, with D maybe TRBD1 (6 bases). V was clipped by 2 bases and J by 2 bases, with 13 bases between them. The CDR3 runs 15 residues. Germline V gene data show CDR1 as SGHRS and CDR2 as YFSETQ. The chain's CDR3 is CASSFANRVNTEAFF. The DNA of the CDR3 is TGCGCCAGCAGCTTCGCGAACAGGGTAAACACTGAAGCTTTCTTT. Looking up the rest from reference TRBV5-1 and TRBJ1-1 gives the full variable domain: KAGVTQTPRYLIKTRGQQVTLSCSPISGHRSVSWYQQTPGQGLQFLFEYFSETQRNKGNFPGRFSGRQFSNSRSEMNVSTLELGDSALYLCASSFANRVNTEAFFGQGTRLTVV.

The J gene is TRBJ2-3, the V gene TRBV6-1; 10 bases line up with TRBD1. In germline, CDR1 is MNHNS, CDR2 SASEGT. The CDR3 covers 18 residues. V was pared by 4 bases and J by 4 bases, with 14 bases of the junction left unmatched. CDR3 nucleotide sequence: TGTGCCAGCAGTGGCGCCAAAACGGGACAGGGGAGTGCAGATACGCAGTATTTT. Translated, it gives CASSGAKTGQGSADTQYF.

The gene calls are TRBV7-9 and TRBJ2-3, with 12 bases fitting TRBD2. Per the germline V gene, CDR1 is SEHNR and CDR2 is FQNEAQ (reference sequence). V lost 5 bases to trimming and J lost 4 bases; unmatched junction nucleotides: 4. The CDR3 loop spans 15 amino acids. CDR3 sequence reads: CASSRLAGVSDTQYF. CDR3 DNA sequence: TGTGCCAGCAGCCGACTAGCGGGAGTGTCAGATACGCAGTATTTT.

V gene TRBV6-5 combines with J gene TRBJ1-1; D not resolved. Germline V CDR1 and CDR2: MNHEY, SVGAGI. Trimming cost V 3 bases and J 0 bases, with 5 bases left between them. CDR3 length equals 13 residues. The chain's CDR3 is CASSYDMNTEAFF. In nucleotides, the CDR3 is TGTGCCAGCAGTTATGACATGAACACTGAAGCTTTCTTT.

The V call is TRBV2, the J call TRBJ1-4, with D possibly TRBD1 on 6 matching bases. The CDR3 is made up of 15 amino acids. Looked up from germline, CDR1 is SNHLY and CDR2 is FYNNEI. The V and J ends lost 7 bases and 5 bases respectively, with 17 bases between them. This chain's CDR3 is CASKFQGQGNEKLFF. In DNA, the CDR3 is TGTGCCAGCAAGTTTCAGGGGCAGGGGAATGAAAAACTGTTTTTT.

The rearrangement uses TRBV18 and TRBJ1-1; the D gene is possibly TRBD1 (5 bases). Germline CDR1 KGHSH, CDR2 LQKENI. CDR3 length: 16 residues. Trimming took 3 bases from V and 4 from J, leaving 18 bases between them. The DNA of the CDR3 is TGTGCCAGCTCACCTCGGGGCTCCCTGGGGGTCACTGAAGCTTTCTTT. This codes for CASSPRGSLGVTEAFF.

V and J are TRBV20-1 and TRBJ1-2; no reliable D call. Germline assignment: CDR1 DFQATT and CDR2 SNEGSKA (reference sequence). The CDR3 has 11 amino acids. The V and J ends lost 5 bases and 7 bases respectively, with 11 bases between them. The DNA of the CDR3 is TGCAGTGCTTCGCGGCTCCTTGGCTACACCTTC. Protein sequence: CSASRLLGYTF.

This clone was observed a handful of times. This sequence joins TRBV28 and TRBJ2-2; 11 nucleotides line up with TRBD2. The CDR3 sequence is 16 residues long. V was clipped by 3 bases and J by 5 bases; unmatched bases: 5. The germline gives CDR1 MDHEN, CDR2 SYDVKM. The DNA for the CDR3 is TGTGCCAGCAGTTTCGAGACTAGCGGGACAACCGGGGAGCTGTTTTTT. Residues: CASSFETSGTTGELFF.

The CDR3, as DNA: TGTGCCAGCAGTTTATTGGGCAACTATGGCTACACCTTC. It encodes CASSLLGNYGYTF. J is TRBJ1-2 and V is TRBV28; D ambiguous. V was clipped by 1 base and J by 2 bases, with 5 bases between them. This CDR3 contains 13 residues. CDR1 is MDHEN and CDR2 is SYDVKM in the germline V gene.

This sequence joins TRBV29-1 and TRBJ1-2, with TRBD1 matching over 10 bases. CDR3 size: 13 residues. Looked up from germline, CDR1 is SQVTM and CDR2 is ANQGSEA. Trimming cost V 6 bases and J 4 bases; bases outside gene matches: 5. CDR3 residues: CSVLTGGGYGYTF. The DNA of the CDR3 is TGCAGCGTGTTGACAGGGGGCGGCTATGGCTACACCTTC.